Listed here are 21 T cell receptor beta chains from one sample, sequenced in a study of CD8 T cells in Susac syndrome. RNA totalling roughly 0.5 to 1 ug underwent reverse transcription with random hexamers. TCRdb used MiXCR to reprocess the immunoSEQ multiplex PCR reads, holding one entry per CDR3 protein. The data hold about 240,000 distinct CDR3 sequences, with about 95% observed a single time. The sample comprised CD4+ T cells from PBMCs. Receptors originate from a human donor with Susac syndrome.

The chain uses TRBV29-1 and TRBJ2-1; the D call may be TRBD1 or TRBD2 (5 bases each). CDR3 length equals 11 residues. Trimming left V 6 bases short and J 10 bases short, with 13 bases between. Germline-derived CDR1 and CDR2 are SQVTM and ANQGSEA. The CDR3 DNA reads TGCAGCGTCGGCAGGGACCAGGAGCAGTTCTTC. It encodes CSVGRDQEQFF.

This chain connects TRBV14 to TRBJ2-7, with 9 bases that match TRBD1. Trimming took 3 bases from V and 4 from J; bases not matched to a gene: 7. Looked up from germline, CDR1 is SGHDN and CDR2 is FVKESK. CDR3 size: 15 residues. CDR3 region: CASSHMGTGQYEQYF. The CDR3 DNA reads as TGTGCCAGCAGCCACATGGGGACAGGGCAATACGAGCAGTACTTC.

This clonotype turned up a few times. The chain links TRBV5-4 to TRBJ2-7, with D uncertain. The length of the CDR3 is 13 residues. CDR1 is SGHNT and CDR2 is YYREEE in the germline V gene (reference sequence). V was pared by 0 bases and J by 3 bases, with 7 bases between. CDR3: CASSLEGLYEQYF. The CDR3 DNA sequence: TGTGCCAGCAGCTTGGAGGGCCTCTACGAGCAGTACTTC.

This chain connects TRBV29-1 to TRBJ2-7; either TRBD1 or TRBD2 may fit D (5 bases each). This CDR3 comprises 11 residues. Germline V gives CDR1 SQVTM, CDR2 ANQGSEA. V lost 7 bases to trimming and J lost 8 bases, with 15 bases between them. The CDR3, as DNA: TGCAGCGCCGCGAGGGACCGTAAGCAGTACTTC. Encoded protein: CSAARDRKQYF.

This CDR3 is CASSLVKFGANVLTF. In nucleotides, the CDR3 is TGCGCCAGCAGCTTGGTTAAGTTCGGGGCCAACGTCCTGACTTTC. V is TRBV5-1 and J is TRBJ2-6; D gene unclear. This CDR3 is built from 15 residues. Germline V gene data show CDR1 as SGHRS and CDR2 as YFSETQ. V lost 0 bases, J lost 4 bases, and 8 bases lay in between.

This clonotype was counted once. The chain carries TRBV20-1 and TRBJ2-2, with 7 bases lining up with TRBD2. The CDR3 consists of 16 residues. Per germline, CDR1 DFQATT and CDR2 SNEGSKA (reference sequence). Unmatched junction bases numbered 10, after V lost 0 bases and J lost 6 bases. The CDR3 loop is CSAREEWTRTSGELFF. DNA of the CDR3: TGCAGTGCTAGAGAGGAATGGACTAGGACGTCCGGGGAGCTGTTTTTT.

V is TRBV12-3 or TRBV12-4 and J is TRBJ1-2; no clear D. The CDR3 runs 13 residues. The V end was cut by 0 bases, the J end by 1 base, with 3 bases between. CDR3 residues: CASSLAYNYGYTF. The CDR3 DNA follows: TGTGCCAGCAGTTTAGCCTATAACTATGGCTACACCTTC.

The chain joins TRBV14 to TRBJ2-1, with 7 bases that match TRBD1. Germline CDR1 reads SGHDN; CDR2 reads FVKESK. Germline trimming cut 2 bases from V and 0 bases from J; bases unmatched to any gene: 7. The CDR3 contains 17 residues. CDR3 sequence: CASSQLGQPSSYNEQFF. The CDR3 DNA sequence: TGTGCCAGCAGCCAACTGGGACAGCCTAGCTCCTACAATGAGCAGTTCTTC. Using reference TRBV14 and TRBJ2-1 for the parts outside the CDR3, the full variable domain is EAGVTQFPSHSVIEKGQTVTLRCDPISGHDNLYWYRRVMGKEIKFLLHFVKESKQDESGMPNNRFLAERTGGTYSTLKVQPAELEDSGVYFCASSQLGQPSSYNEQFFGPGTRLTVL.

This rearrangement joins TRBV20-1 to TRBJ2-3; TRBD2 matches at 9 bases. Germline-derived CDR1 and CDR2 are DFQATT and SNEGSKA (reference sequence). Trimming cost V 0 bases and J 6 bases; bases outside gene matches: 7. This CDR3 region has 15 residues. The CDR3 sequence: CSARDFSGSQDTQYF. In nucleotides, the CDR3 is TGCAGTGCTAGAGACTTTAGCGGGAGTCAGGATACGCAGTATTTT.

This chain connects TRBV7-3 to TRBJ2-2; D possibly corresponds to TRBD2 (6 bases). This CDR3 region has 15 residues. V lost 3 bases to trimming and J lost 4 bases, with 12 bases between them. Per germline, CDR1 SGHTA and CDR2 FQGTGA. The CDR3 DNA sequence: TGTGCCAGCAGCTTTAGCGGAAAGGCCACCGGGGAGCTGTTTTTT. As protein: CASSFSGKATGELFF.

This chain links TRBV30 with TRBJ2-1; 7 positions match TRBD2. Unmatched junction bases numbered 15, after V lost 8 bases and J lost 8 bases. The CDR3 is 14 residues long. Germline CDR1 reads GTSNPN; CDR2 reads SVGIG (reference sequence). The CDR3 region is CAGSERREPHEQFF. In DNA form, the CDR3 reads TGTGCCGGGTCGGAACGGCGGGAGCCACATGAGCAGTTCTTC.

DNA for the CDR3: TGTGCCAGCAGCCCTAGACTGGAACCCGCGGATACGCAGTATTTT. This gives the protein CASSPRLEPADTQYF. This chain joins TRBV9 and TRBJ2-3; D not certain. V shed 4 bases and J shed 6 bases, with 18 bases lying between them. Germline lookup yields CDR1 SGDLS and CDR2 YYNGEE. This CDR3 has 15 amino acids.

This clonotype has only one observation. The rearrangement uses TRBV6-2 or TRBV6-3 and TRBJ2-4; TRBD2 agrees at 7 bases. The J segment lost 0 bases and the V segment lost 4 bases, leaving 15 bases of the junction unmatched. CDR3 length: 19 amino acids. CDR1 and CDR2 from the germline V gene are MNHEY and SVGEGT. CDR3 in DNA: TGTGCCAGCAGTTCCCGGTCCGAGGGAGGGGAGGGAGCCAAAAACATTCAGTACTTC. This codes for CASSSRSEGGEGAKNIQYF.

The V call is TRBV7-9, the J call TRBJ1-1; TRBD1 aligns across 9 bases. The CDR3 length is 15 residues. The germline V gene encodes CDR1 SEHNR and CDR2 FQNEAQ (reference sequence). Trimming took 5 bases from V and 2 from J; bases not matched to a gene: 6. CDR3 sequence: CASSDGQGLNTEAFF. The CDR3 DNA reads TGTGCCAGCAGCGACGGACAGGGGTTAAACACTGAAGCTTTCTTT.

CDR3 in amino acids: CASSQGGGWDTEAFF. DNA of the CDR3: TGCGCCAGCAGCCAAGGGGGCGGGTGGGACACTGAAGCTTTCTTT. J is TRBJ1-1 and V is TRBV4-1, with TRBD1 as a possible D gene (5 bases). V was shortened by 1 base and J by 3 bases, with 12 bases between the two germline ends. Germline CDR1 reads MGHRA; CDR2 reads YSYEKL. CDR3 length: 15 residues.

V is TRBV11-1 and J is TRBJ1-1, with 7 bases fitting TRBD1. This CDR3 spans 14 amino acids. Germline lookup yields CDR1 SGHAT and CDR2 FQDESV (reference sequence). With 4 bases clipped from V and 1 base from J, the junction kept 3 bases outside the gene matches. As DNA, the CDR3 is TGTGCCAGCAGCTCGGGACAGCAGAACACTGAAGCTTTCTTT. Translating gives CASSSGQQNTEAFF.

The table lists this clonotype with a count of one. The chain recombines TRBV20-1 with TRBJ2-5, with D perhaps matching TRBD1 (6 bases). The length of the CDR3 is 12 residues. From germline, CDR1 is DFQATT and CDR2 SNEGSKA (reference sequence). Trimming removed 6 bases at V and 4 bases at J, with 12 bases between. Written as DNA, the CDR3 is TGCAGTGCAGGCCCAGGGGCAGAGACCCAGTACTTC. It translates to CSAGPGAETQYF.

The chain combines TRBV15 with TRBJ2-5; tentative D call: TRBD1 (6 bases). V lost 0 bases, J lost 5 bases, and 16 bases lay in between. The CDR3 length is 16 residues. CDR1 LNHNV and CDR2 YYDKDF come from the germline V gene (reference sequence). CDR3 in amino acids: CATSRDSVRGGETQYF. CDR3 in DNA: TGTGCCACCAGCAGAGATTCTGTCAGGGGTGGGGAGACCCAGTACTTC.

The chain uses TRBV2 and TRBJ2-5; D remains ambiguous. The ends were cut back, 8 bases at V and 1 base at J, with 14 bases in the middle. There are 14 residues in the CDR3. The germline V gene encodes CDR1 SNHLY and CDR2 FYNNEI. The CDR3 region is CASQVLRTQETQYF. CDR3 nucleotide sequence: TGTGCCAGCCAAGTGCTACGAACCCAAGAGACCCAGTACTTC.

The rearrangement links TRBV9 to TRBJ2-3; D unclear. Germline lookup yields CDR1 SGDLS and CDR2 YYNGEE. The CDR3 loop spans 14 amino acids. Trimming pared 5 bases from V and 3 bases from J, leaving 13 bases between. The CDR3 here is CASSFTRLTDTQYF. The CDR3, as DNA: TGTGCCAGCAGTTTCACCCGGTTAACAGATACGCAGTATTTT.

The chain couples TRBV19 to TRBJ1-2; D unclear. CDR1 and CDR2 (germline): LNHDA, SQIVND (reference sequence). The germline V and J ends were trimmed by 3 bases and 4 bases, with 6 bases remaining between them. This CDR3 region has 12 residues. CDR3 DNA: TGTGCCAGTAGTATGGAGGTCTATGGCTACACCTTC. Its protein is CASSMEVYGYTF.